The T cell receptor beta chain described here comes from a study of T cell changes during pregnancy in multiple sclerosis. Data came from immunoSEQ multiplex PCR; TCRdb stores just in-frame clones and leaves some out. In the table there are approximately 74,000 clones, 75% to 90% of which are singletons. Trimming at V came to 5 bases and at J to 13 bases, leaving 8 bases not matched to a gene. CDR3 length: 13 residues. CDR1 and CDR2 from the germline V gene are SGHAT and FQNNGV. The starting material was peripheral blood, obtained before pregnancy. V usage is TRBV11-2 and J usage is TRBJ1-6; 7 nucleotides agree with TRBD1. The sequence was collected from a female donor with multiple sclerosis, enrolled in a pregnancy study. The CDR3 nucleotides are TGTGCCAGCAGCACCGACAGGGTTTGGCCCCTCCACTTT. It specifies CASSTDRVWPLHF.